The T cell receptor beta chain described here comes from a study of tumor-infiltrating lymphocytes in primary liver carcinoma. Whole-study context: Sample counts of productive TCRbeta reads spanned roughly 3.65 to 8 million; these counts were similar across tissue types. General observations from the study: Tumor top-250-clone fraction significantly exceeded that of blood (p = 0.039).

CDR1 and CDR2 (germline): SQVTM, ANQGSEA. The CDR3 consists of 15 residues. With a constant-region primer, TCR beta cDNA was made from about 0.55 ug of total RNA. Generation of the TCR beta libraries relied on three nested multiplex PCR rounds using slightly modified ARM-PCR. In the first two PCR rounds, TRBV1-TRBV30 forward primers were paired with a C-beta reverse primer, and each round lasted roughly 9 cycles. TCRdb called the multiplex PCR reads again in MiXCR, with one record for every CDR3 protein. The sample shows some 190,000 distinct CDR3 sequences, just under 85% of them seen only once. As for this clonotype: Antigen specificity is unknown. The junction differs from germline at one of its ends, possibly a read error.

Joint extraction of RNA and DNA used roughly 19-33 mg of bulk tissue that was unsorted. Sampling of each tumor involved five separate regions. The sequence was obtained from a man aged 35 to 55 with primary liver carcinoma and hepatitis B virus infection. The specimen was tumor tissue from primary liver carcinoma. The chain combines TRBV29-1 with TRBJ1-1; perhaps TRBD1 as D (5 bases). The CDR3 region is CSVGAGWGVNTEVFF. The CDR3 nucleotides are TGCAGCGTCGGCGCAGGGTGGGGTGTGAATACTGAAGTTTTCTTT.